This TCR beta chain was identified during a study of early T cells in non-severe SARS-CoV-2 infection (dated by TCRdb to 2020 to 2022). Broadly, across the study: Bulk RNA from unsorted whole blood was used for TCR sequencing, so alpha and beta chains could not be paired.

Library generation was performed with 5' RACE. TCRdb lists the instrument as NextSeq 500. In the TCR library protocol, unique molecular identifiers were attached to individual cDNA molecules to correct for PCR bias and sequencing error. TCR alpha and beta chains were both sequenced, and the abundances of alpha and beta sequences in each sample were closely correlated with each other. For the original study's pipeline: Decombinator V4 was used to perform V gene, J gene and CDR3 annotation of TCR sequences. TCRs were defined as expanded if a significant change between any two time points was detected under a Poisson model with p below 0.0001. TCR abundances were normalised to the total number of TCRs sequenced per sample and expressed as counts per million. TRAV1-2 paired with TRAJ12, TRAJ20 or TRAJ33 defined MAIT TCRs, while TRAV10 paired with TRAJ18 defined iNKT TCRs. VDJdb, accessed 1 November 2021, was searched for CMV, EBV and SARS-CoV-2 annotated TCRs, excluding TCRs annotated for multiple antigens. TCRdb's own reprocessing of the public reads used fastp at Q25 and MiXCR and kept productive beta chains. Every distinct CDR3 protein forms one entry, paired with its most common genes and DNA. TCRdb's processing, not the authors' own work, is the source of the V and J calls. The sample contains around 92,000 distinct CDR3 sequences, roughly 9.6% of them found a single time. The ten largest clones take up around 5.1% of the sample.

V lost 5 bases and J lost 1 base; the stretch between them is 15 bases long. Including cysteine and phenylalanine, the CDR3 has 16 amino acids. Only the CDR3 portion is preserved as DNA: 48 bases, with reading frame beginning at the first base. From a lookup of the germline V gene, CDR1 and CDR2 are SGHTA and FQGNSA. This was a case-control study nested in a cohort of healthcare workers in London, UK, who had nasopharyngeal swab PCR tests and blood samples taken every week. Healthcare workers were enrolled in the week of the UK lockdown, from 23 to 31 March 2020, and were followed every week for up to about 16 weeks. The full study reports these points: VDJdb matching was skewed toward anti-spike CD8 responses, so virus-specific expansions were likely underestimated and private and CD4 specificities were missed.

This clonotype came up many times. The antigen this receptor binds is unknown. No base-level quality is on record; no much larger clone is a single base apart. The chain is made from TRBV7-2 and TRBJ1-3; the D gene is perhaps TRBD1, from 6 matching bases. The receptor comes from an adult who was a healthcare worker with PCR-confirmed SARS-CoV-2 infection or an uninfected control (not recorded which). Material: whole blood. The CDR3 corresponds to CASSPSTGPSGNTIYF. The nucleotide sequence reads TGTGCCAGCAGCCCGTCGACAGGCCCTTCTGGAAACACCATATATTTT.